This T cell receptor (beta chain) was sequenced for a study of tumor-infiltrating lymphocytes in localized non-small cell lung cancer (dated by TCRdb to the early 2020s). For the wider study: The cohort covered several histologies, both smokers and never-smokers, and patients whose samples were collected after neoadjuvant chemotherapy. Each patient provided resected tumor tissue plus uninvolved lung tissue from the same patient, with the uninvolved lung tissue described as non-adjacent to the tumor. Alongside flow cytometry, multiplex immunofluorescence, RNA-seq, exome sequencing and proteomics, TCR sequencing was applied to the same patients as one of several integrated assays. The paired tumor versus uninvolved lung comparison of immunoSEQ T-cell fraction included 55 patients. In total, the ICON cohort consisted of approximately 160 surgical patients with localized non-small cell lung cancer who had their tumors resected.

From the cysteine through the phenylalanine, the CDR3 covers 13 amino acids. The kept DNA is CDR3 alone, 39 bases in frame from the first base. The junction shows trimming of 6 bases on V and 5 bases on J, plus 13 bases between the germline ends. From a lookup of the germline V gene, CDR1 and CDR2 are MNHEY and SVGAGI. In the case of this clone: No antigen is known for it. No base quality information exists; no much larger clone differs at one position.

On the study overall, not on this receptor specifically: TCR-derived T-cell fraction did not differ between the flow cytometry-defined immunotypes IM1 (good prognosis) and IM2 (poor prognosis). Because different pieces of the same tissue were used for different assays, technical variation could not be separated from intratumor heterogeneity. Assay coverage varied across patients depending on available tissue quantity, so only a subset of the cohort had TCR sequencing. Higher T cell infiltration in tumors than in uninvolved lung tissue was supported by TCRbeta sequencing, consistent with immunofluorescence CD3 counts.

Enrollment in ICON was initiated in 2016, and the last patient was enrolled in late 2018. From a subcohort of 75 to 90 patients, fresh tumor and matched uninvolved tissue were collected for in-depth immune analyses, including TCR sequencing. TCR sequencing was performed on DNA isolated from bulk tissue, without cell sorting. The T-cell fraction in tumor and uninvolved lung tissue was provided by TCR sequencing with the immunoSEQ assay. The authors' pipeline ran thus. For survival analysis, patients were split into high (upper tertile) and low (lower two tertiles) T-cell fraction groups and compared by log-rank test. A signed-rank test was used to check for differences in T-cell fraction between paired tumor and uninvolved lung. TCRdb took over this immuneACCESS table, retaining in-frame rearrangements with V and J assigned. Such tables are incomplete; in checked studies, under half of the missing clones stem from an unresolved V gene, and the remainder is unexplained. Clone size and V and J calls were adopted from that table, with D and trimming inferred from the DNA. The sample table holds some 13,000 clones, of which around 74% were seen once. In total, the top ten clones hold roughly an eighth of the sample.

Sequences were obtained from uninvolved lung tissue not adjacent to the tumor. This sequence originates from a human donor with non-small cell lung cancer. This chain joins TRBV6-5 to TRBJ1-2, with the identity of the D gene unclear. The CDR3: CASRAGSRYGYTF. At the DNA level, the sequence is TGTGCCAGCAGGGCCGGGAGCAGATATGGCTACACCTTC.